The entry below describes one T cell receptor beta chain. This sample is part of a study of blood T cell repertoires in COVID-19. Across the study: Acute-phase and convalescent COVID-19 samples originated in the United States, Italy and Spain. In each case, the material was cDNA or gDNA derived from T cells, B-cell-depleted T cells, or PBMCs.

The CDR3 totals 18 residues. J was trimmed by 4 bases and V by 5 bases; bases with no gene match: 11. CDR1 and CDR2 (germline): MGHDK, SYGVNS. As originally analysed: Estimation of nucleated cell counts relied on the amplification of reference gene primers. The method was immunoSEQ multiplex PCR; TCRdb's version includes in-frame clones alone and lacks a portion of them. That table supplies the V and J calls and clone size; D and trimming were determined from the DNA. The table includes around 97,000 clones, almost 85% detected once. Material: peripheral blood. This receptor was identified in a man between 70 and 80 years old with acute or convalescent COVID-19. The chain joins TRBV25-1 to TRBJ2-1; TRBD2 matches at 13 bases. The CDR3 is CASSNPRGTSGVYNEQFF. CDR3 DNA sequence: TGTGCCAGCAGTAACCCTCGCGGGACTAGCGGGGTGTACAATGAGCAGTTCTTC.